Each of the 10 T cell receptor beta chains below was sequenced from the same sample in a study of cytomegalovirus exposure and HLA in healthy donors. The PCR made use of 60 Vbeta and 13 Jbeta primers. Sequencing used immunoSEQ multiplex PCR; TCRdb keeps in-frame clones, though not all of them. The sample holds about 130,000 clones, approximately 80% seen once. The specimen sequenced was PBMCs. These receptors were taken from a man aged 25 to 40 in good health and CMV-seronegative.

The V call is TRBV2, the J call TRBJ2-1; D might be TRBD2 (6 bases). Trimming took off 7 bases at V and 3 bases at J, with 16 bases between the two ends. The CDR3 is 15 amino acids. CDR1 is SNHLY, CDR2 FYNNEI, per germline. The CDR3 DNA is TGTGCCAGCAACCGCGGGGTACTAAACTACAATGAGCAGTTCTTC. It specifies CASNRGVLNYNEQFF.

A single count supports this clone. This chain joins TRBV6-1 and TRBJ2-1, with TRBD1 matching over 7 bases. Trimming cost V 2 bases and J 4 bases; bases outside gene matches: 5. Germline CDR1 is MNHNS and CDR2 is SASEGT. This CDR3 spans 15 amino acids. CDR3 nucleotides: TGTGCCAGCAGTGAAATAGGGGGCATTTACAATGAGCAGTTCTTC. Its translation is CASSEIGGIYNEQFF.

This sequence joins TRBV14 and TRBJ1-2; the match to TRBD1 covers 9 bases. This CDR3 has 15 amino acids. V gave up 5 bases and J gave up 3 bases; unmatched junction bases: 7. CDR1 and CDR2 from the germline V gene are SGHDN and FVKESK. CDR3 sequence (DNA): TGTGCCAGCAGCAAAAACAGGGGGCTCCACTATGGCTACACCTTC. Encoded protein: CASSKNRGLHYGYTF.

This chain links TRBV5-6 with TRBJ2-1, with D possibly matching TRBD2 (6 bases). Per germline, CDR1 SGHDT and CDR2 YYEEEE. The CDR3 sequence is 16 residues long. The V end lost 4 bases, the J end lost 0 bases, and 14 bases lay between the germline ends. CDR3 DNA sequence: TGTGCCAGCAGCGTCGGCGGGACCAGCTCCTACAATGAGCAGTTCTTC. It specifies CASSVGGTSSYNEQFF.

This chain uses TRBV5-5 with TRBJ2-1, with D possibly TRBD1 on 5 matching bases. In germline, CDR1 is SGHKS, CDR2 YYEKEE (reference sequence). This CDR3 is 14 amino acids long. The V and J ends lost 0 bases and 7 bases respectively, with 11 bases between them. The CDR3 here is CASSLVQGGNEQFF. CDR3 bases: TGTGCCAGCAGCTTGGTCCAGGGTGGGAATGAGCAGTTCTTC.

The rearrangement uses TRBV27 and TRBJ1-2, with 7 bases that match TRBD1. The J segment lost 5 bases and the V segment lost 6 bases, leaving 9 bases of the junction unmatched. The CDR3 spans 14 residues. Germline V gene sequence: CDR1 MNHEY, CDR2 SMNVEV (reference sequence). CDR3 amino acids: CASSPGDRGYGYTF. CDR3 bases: TGTGCCAGCAGCCCTGGGGACAGAGGTTATGGCTACACCTTC.

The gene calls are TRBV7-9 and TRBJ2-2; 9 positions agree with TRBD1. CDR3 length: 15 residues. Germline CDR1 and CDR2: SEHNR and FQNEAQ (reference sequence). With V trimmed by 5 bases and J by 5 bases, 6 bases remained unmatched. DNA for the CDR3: TGTGCCAGCAGCGCACAGGGGGCGGGTACCGGGGAGCTGTTTTTT. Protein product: CASSAQGAGTGELFF.

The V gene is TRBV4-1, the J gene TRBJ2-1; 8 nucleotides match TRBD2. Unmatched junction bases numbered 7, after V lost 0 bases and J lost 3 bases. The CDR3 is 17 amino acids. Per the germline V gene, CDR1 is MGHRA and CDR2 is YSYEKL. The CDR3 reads CASSQDPGTSGYNEQFF. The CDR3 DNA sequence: TGCGCCAGCAGCCAAGATCCGGGCACTAGCGGCTACAATGAGCAGTTCTTC.

This CDR3 is CASSLTAGAYNEQFF. The CDR3 region has the DNA TGTGCCAGCAGCTTGACCGCGGGGGCCTACAATGAGCAGTTCTTC. This sequence joins TRBV5-6 and TRBJ2-1, with 7 bases aligning to TRBD2. The CDR3 has 15 residues. Germline values: CDR1 SGHDT, CDR2 YYEEEE. With 1 base clipped from V and 2 bases from J, the junction kept 3 bases outside the gene matches. The variable domain in full, with the rest retrieved from reference TRBV5-6 and TRBJ2-1, is DAGVTQSPTHLIKTRGQQVTLRCSPKSGHDTVSWYQQALGQGPQFIFQYYEEEERQRGNFPDRFSGHQFPNYSSELNVNALLLGDSALYLCASSLTAGAYNEQFFGPGTRLTVL.

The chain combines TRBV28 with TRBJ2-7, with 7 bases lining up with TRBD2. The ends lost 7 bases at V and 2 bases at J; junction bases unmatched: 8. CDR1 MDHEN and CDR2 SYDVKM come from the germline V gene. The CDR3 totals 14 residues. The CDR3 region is CASNGGGHTYEQYF. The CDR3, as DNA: TGTGCCAGCAACGGGGGAGGGCACACCTACGAGCAGTACTTC.